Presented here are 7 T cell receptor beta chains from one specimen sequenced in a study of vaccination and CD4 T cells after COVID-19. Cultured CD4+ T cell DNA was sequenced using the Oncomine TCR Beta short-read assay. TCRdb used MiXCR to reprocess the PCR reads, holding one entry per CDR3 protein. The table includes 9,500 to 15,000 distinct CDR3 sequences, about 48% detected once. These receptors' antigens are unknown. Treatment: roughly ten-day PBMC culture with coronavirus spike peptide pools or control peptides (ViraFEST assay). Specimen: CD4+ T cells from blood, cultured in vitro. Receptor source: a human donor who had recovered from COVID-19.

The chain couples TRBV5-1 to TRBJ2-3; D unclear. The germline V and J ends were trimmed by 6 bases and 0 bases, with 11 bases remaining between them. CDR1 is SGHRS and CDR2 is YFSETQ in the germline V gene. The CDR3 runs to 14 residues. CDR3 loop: CASIGSLSTDTQYF. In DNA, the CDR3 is TGCGCCAGCATAGGTAGCCTCAGCACAGATACGCAGTATTTT.

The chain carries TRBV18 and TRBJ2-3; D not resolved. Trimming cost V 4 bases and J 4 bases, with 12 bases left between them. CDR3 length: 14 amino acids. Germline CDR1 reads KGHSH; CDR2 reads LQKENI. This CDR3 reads CASSLNERPDTQYF. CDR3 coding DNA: TGTGCCAGCTCACTAAACGAACGACCAGATACGCAGTATTTT.

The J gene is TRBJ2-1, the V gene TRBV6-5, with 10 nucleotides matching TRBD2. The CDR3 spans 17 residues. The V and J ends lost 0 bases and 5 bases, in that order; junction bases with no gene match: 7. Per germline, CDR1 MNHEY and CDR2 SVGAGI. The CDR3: CASSYSLIAGGNNEQFF. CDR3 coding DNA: TGTGCCAGCAGTTACTCGTTAATAGCGGGGGGTAACAATGAGCAGTTCTTC.

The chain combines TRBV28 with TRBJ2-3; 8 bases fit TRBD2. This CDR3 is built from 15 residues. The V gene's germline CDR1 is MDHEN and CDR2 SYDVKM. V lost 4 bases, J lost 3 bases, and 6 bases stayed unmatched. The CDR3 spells CASSSAGGWTDTQYF. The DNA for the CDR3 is TGTGCCAGCAGTTCGGCGGGAGGATGGACAGATACGCAGTATTTT.

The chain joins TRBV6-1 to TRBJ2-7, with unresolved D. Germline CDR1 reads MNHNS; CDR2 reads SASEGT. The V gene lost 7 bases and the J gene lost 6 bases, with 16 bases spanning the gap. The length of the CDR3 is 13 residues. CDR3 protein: CASNSPPLGEQYF. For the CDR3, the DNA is TGTGCCAGCAATAGTCCCCCCCTCGGCGAGCAGTACTTC.

The CDR3 loop is CASSQLAGGYNEQFF. CDR3 DNA sequence: TGTGCCAGCAGCCAACTAGCGGGAGGATACAATGAGCAGTTCTTC. The chain uses TRBV7-2 and TRBJ2-1; 12 nucleotides agree with TRBD2. CDR3 length: 15 residues. Germline CDR1 is SGHTA and CDR2 is FQGNSA. V was clipped by 5 bases and J by 4 bases; unmatched bases: 3.

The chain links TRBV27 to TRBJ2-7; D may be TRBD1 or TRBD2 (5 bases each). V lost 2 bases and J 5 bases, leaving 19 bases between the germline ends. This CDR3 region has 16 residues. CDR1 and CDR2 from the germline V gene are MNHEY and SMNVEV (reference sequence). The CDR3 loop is CASSLVGLGVGDEQYF. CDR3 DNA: TGTGCCAGCAGTTTAGTGGGGCTGGGGGTTGGCGACGAGCAGTACTTC.